These T cell receptor beta chains were read from a single sample in a study of blood T cells in healthy people across ages. One entry per CDR3 protein, called by TCRdb with MiXCR from the 5' RACE reads. The sample holds fewer than 2 million distinct CDR3 sequences, around 40% seen once. Sequenced sample: blood. Receptors were obtained from a human donor in good health. Both conserved end residues are part of each CDR3. Fields, in order: J gene, clone size, D gene, V gene, CDR3 DNA, CDR3 protein. The D gene is left open where the match is weak. Part of the rows lack a size; the others show once, few, many or a class for expanded clones.

j_call: TRBJ2-7
clone_size: .
d_call: TRBD1
v_call: TRBV10-3
cdr3_nt: TGTGCCATCAGTGAGGACAGGGGGCCCTTAAAGCAGTACTTC
cdr3_aa: CAISEDRGPLKQYF

j_call: TRBJ1-1
clone_size: few
d_call: .
v_call: TRBV7-2
cdr3_nt: TGTGCCAGCAGCTTCAGGGGCCGGGGAGTTTTCAGGGCTTTCTTT
cdr3_aa: CASSFRGRGVFRAFF

j_call: TRBJ1-2
clone_size: few
d_call: .
v_call: TRBV12-3/TRBV12-4
cdr3_nt: TGTGCCAGCAGTCCACGGGTCAGGGGTGGGTTAGGCGGCTACACCTTC
cdr3_aa: CASSPRVRGGLGGYTF

j_call: TRBJ2-3
clone_size: few
d_call: .
v_call: TRBV7-9
cdr3_nt: TGTGCCAGCAGCTTATCCCAAGCGGAGCTGTACACAGATACGCAGTATTTT
cdr3_aa: CASSLSQAELYTDTQYF

j_call: TRBJ2-1
clone_size: few
d_call: .
v_call: TRBV7-2
cdr3_nt: TGTGCCAGCGGGGGGGCGAGGAATGAGCAGTTCTTC
cdr3_aa: CASGGARNEQFF

j_call: TRBJ2-5
clone_size: many
d_call: .
v_call: TRBV9
cdr3_nt: TGTGCCAGCAGCCCAGGGATCTCTCGGGAGACCCAGTACTTC
cdr3_aa: CASSPGISRETQYF

j_call: TRBJ1-3
clone_size: .
d_call: .
v_call: TRBV20-1
cdr3_nt: TGCAGTGCTAGGAAGGGAAACTCTGGAAACACCATATATTTT
cdr3_aa: CSARKGNSGNTIYF

j_call: TRBJ2-7
clone_size: .
d_call: TRBD1
v_call: TRBV5-6
cdr3_nt: TGTGCCAGCAGCTCGACAGGGGGGTTGTACGAGCAGTACTTC
cdr3_aa: CASSSTGGLYEQYF

j_call: TRBJ2-7
clone_size: many
d_call: .
v_call: TRBV5-1
cdr3_nt: TGCGCCAGCGCTACCGGGGGGCTTCTCTACGAGCAGTACTTC
cdr3_aa: CASATGGLLYEQYF

j_call: TRBJ1-1
clone_size: .
d_call: .
v_call: TRBV7-9
cdr3_nt: TGTGCCAGCAGCTTTTCAGGGGAGAACACTGAAGCTTTCTTT
cdr3_aa: CASSFSGENTEAFF

j_call: TRBJ1-2
clone_size: few
d_call: .
v_call: TRBV11-2
cdr3_nt: TGTGCCAGCAGCTTGGGGAAGCAGGGAACTTACTATGGCTACACCTTC
cdr3_aa: CASSLGKQGTYYGYTF

j_call: TRBJ2-1
clone_size: few
d_call: .
v_call: TRBV7-2
cdr3_nt: TGTGCCAGCAGCAAAAGGTCTTCCTCCTACAATGAGCAGTTCTTC
cdr3_aa: CASSKRSSSYNEQFF

j_call: TRBJ1-1
clone_size: few
d_call: .
v_call: TRBV29-1
cdr3_nt: TGCAGCGTTGTCGGTCTCCGGGCGGGCACTGAAGCTTTCTTT
cdr3_aa: CSVVGLRAGTEAFF

j_call: TRBJ1-5
clone_size: .
d_call: .
v_call: TRBV7-2
cdr3_nt: TGTGCCAGCAGCTCCCAGACGGATAGGCCCCAGCATTTT
cdr3_aa: CASSSQTDRPQHF

j_call: TRBJ1-1
clone_size: .
d_call: TRBD1
v_call: TRBV28
cdr3_nt: TGTGCCAGCAGTCCGCCCGGGACAGGATACACTGAAGCTTTCTTT
cdr3_aa: CASSPPGTGYTEAFF

j_call: TRBJ2-3
clone_size: .
d_call: TRBD2
v_call: TRBV3-1
cdr3_nt: TGTGCCAGCAGCCAAGTCCCCGGGACTAGAAAAGGTTCAGATACGCAGTATTTT
cdr3_aa: CASSQVPGTRKGSDTQYF

j_call: TRBJ1-2
clone_size: .
d_call: .
v_call: TRBV10-3
cdr3_nt: TGTGCCACGAGCCCGGACCGATCACGCCCGCTTAACTATGGCTACACCTTC
cdr3_aa: CATSPDRSRPLNYGYTF

j_call: TRBJ2-2
clone_size: .
d_call: TRBD2
v_call: TRBV11-3
cdr3_nt: TGTGCCAGCAGCTTGACGGGAAGACTAGCGGGGGGGGACATAAACACCGGGGAGCTGTTTTTT
cdr3_aa: CASSLTGRLAGGDINTGELFF

j_call: TRBJ2-2
clone_size: once
d_call: TRBD1
v_call: TRBV9
cdr3_nt: TGTGCCAGCAGCGTAGGGGACAGACAGACCGGGGAGCTGTTTTTT
cdr3_aa: CASSVGDRQTGELFF

j_call: TRBJ2-3
clone_size: .
d_call: .
v_call: TRBV2
cdr3_nt: TGTGCCAGCAGTCCGGTCCAACCAGATACGCAGTATTTT
cdr3_aa: CASSPVQPDTQYF

j_call: TRBJ1-3
clone_size: .
d_call: .
v_call: TRBV7-9
cdr3_nt: TGTGCCAGCAGCTTATTGGGCAGGGACGATGGAAACACCATATATTTT
cdr3_aa: CASSLLGRDDGNTIYF

j_call: TRBJ2-1
clone_size: .
d_call: .
v_call: TRBV6-6
cdr3_nt: TGTGCCAGCACCGGGGGCGGGGCGGGAGAGTACAATGAGCAGTTCTTC
cdr3_aa: CASTGGGAGEYNEQFF

j_call: TRBJ2-3
clone_size: few
d_call: .
v_call: TRBV7-2
cdr3_nt: TGTGCCAGCAGCGTGAGGAACCTATATACGCAGTATTTT
cdr3_aa: CASSVRNLYTQYF

j_call: TRBJ2-3
clone_size: .
d_call: TRBD2
v_call: TRBV7-9
cdr3_nt: TGTGCCAGCAGCCCGCTAGCGGGGGGGCGGGTCACAGATACGCAGTATTTT
cdr3_aa: CASSPLAGGRVTDTQYF